This record covers a single TCR beta chain. What it binds is unknown. This entry belongs to a study of T cell repertoires in cytomegalovirus infection. TCRdb passed the reads through MiXCR, listing each CDR3 protein once. The repertoire has some 400,000 distinct CDR3 sequences, 30% to 40% of them found once; the top ten carry about 13%. This CDR3 has 13 amino acids. Germline V gene sequence: CDR1 DFQATT, CDR2 SNEGSKA (reference sequence). The V gene end was trimmed by 6 bases and the J gene end by 7 bases; junction bases not matched to a gene: 9. Notes on the study in general: The study identified carriers of CMV plus the relevant HLA from cumulative public TCR beta family frequency.

The chain combines TRBV20-1 with TRBJ1-2; 9 positions match TRBD1. The clonotype was recovered from a human donor in good health (CMV status not recorded). Some clones in this sample may be carry-over from other donors' samples. Sequencing used PBMCs. CDR3: CSAPPGQGSGYTF. The CDR3 DNA sequence: TGCAGTGCACCCCCGGGACAGGGTAGTGGCTACACCTTC.